The present T cell receptor (beta chain) was sequenced within a study of response to subunit inactivated influenza vaccine. A few counts support this clonotype. The antigen is undetermined. TCRdb recomputed calls from the RT-PCR reads with MiXCR, one row per CDR3 protein. The sample yields roughly 630,000 distinct CDR3 sequences, about 15% seen once. General study points: After each seasonal influenza vaccination, few new T cells are recruited, the authors suggested.

Losses at the gene ends were 7 bases for V and 6 bases for J; bases not matched to a gene: 2. CDR1 is SGHRS, CDR2 YFSETQ, per germline. This CDR3 is 12 amino acids long. Sequencing used PBMCs from blood, obtained about 14 days before vaccination. The TCR originated in a man aged 50 or older who received an inactivated influenza vaccine. The V call is TRBV5-1, the J call TRBJ2-3; TRBD2 matches 10 bases. As DNA, the CDR3 is TGCGCCAGCCATAGCGGGGGGGATACGCAGTATTTT. Protein product: CASHSGGDTQYF.